Sequencing of this TCR beta chain was carried out in a study of T cell clones after liver transplantation. About the study: Until 12-24 months post-transplant, subjects got standard immunosuppression and no induction. Timepoints were pre-transplant, pre-withdrawal, and after withdrawal was completed or failed.

There are a few counts of this clone. Here immunoSEQ multiplex PCR was the method, and the copy in TCRdb shows in-frame clones only, minus some. Counted here are around 100,000 clones, roughly four fifths occurring once; the ten biggest clones make up about 3%. Germline V gene lookup returns CDR1 SGHTA and CDR2 FQGNSA. The CDR3 contains 15 residues. Trimming took off 4 bases at V and 7 bases at J, with 19 bases between the two ends. Specimen: CD4+ T cells from blood, collected approximately 50 months after liver transplant. The chain combines TRBV7-2 with TRBJ2-5, with TRBD2 as a possible D gene (5 bases). The receptor comes from a human patient who received a liver transplant. Some T cells may arise from the graft donor. The DNA for the CDR3 is TGTGCCAGCAGCTCAGAGGGCGGGCAAGCCAGGACCCAGTACTTC. This gives the protein CASSSEGGQARTQYF.